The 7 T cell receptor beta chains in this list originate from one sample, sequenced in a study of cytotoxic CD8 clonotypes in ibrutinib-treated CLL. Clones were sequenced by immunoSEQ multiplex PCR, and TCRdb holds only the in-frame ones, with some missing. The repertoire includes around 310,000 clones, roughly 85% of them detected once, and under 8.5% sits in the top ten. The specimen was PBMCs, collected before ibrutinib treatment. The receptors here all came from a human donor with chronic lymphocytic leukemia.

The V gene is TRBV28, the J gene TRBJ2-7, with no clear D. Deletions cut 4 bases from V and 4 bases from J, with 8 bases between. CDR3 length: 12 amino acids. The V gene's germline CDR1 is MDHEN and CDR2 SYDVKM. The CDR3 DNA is TGTGCCAGCAGTTCGAGTCTTTACGAGCAGTACTTC. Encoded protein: CASSSSLYEQYF.

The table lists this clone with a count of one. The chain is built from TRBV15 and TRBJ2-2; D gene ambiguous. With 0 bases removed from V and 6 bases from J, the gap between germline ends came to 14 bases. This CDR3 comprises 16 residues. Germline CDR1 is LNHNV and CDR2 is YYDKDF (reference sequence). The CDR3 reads CATSREGGRAAGELFF. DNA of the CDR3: TGTGCCACCAGCAGAGAAGGCGGCCGGGCCGCCGGGGAGCTGTTTTTT.

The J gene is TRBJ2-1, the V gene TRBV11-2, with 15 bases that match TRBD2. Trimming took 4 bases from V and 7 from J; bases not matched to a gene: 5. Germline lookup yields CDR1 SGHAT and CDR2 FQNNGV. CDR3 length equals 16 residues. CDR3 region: CASSWWGLAGGNEQFF. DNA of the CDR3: TGTGCCAGCAGCTGGTGGGGACTAGCGGGAGGTAATGAGCAGTTCTTC.

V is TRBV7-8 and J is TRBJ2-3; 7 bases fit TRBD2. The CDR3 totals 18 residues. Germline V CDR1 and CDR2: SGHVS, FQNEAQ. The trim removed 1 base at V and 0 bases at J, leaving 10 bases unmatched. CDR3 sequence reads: CASSLGGLVSGSTDTQYF. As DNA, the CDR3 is TGTGCCAGCAGCTTAGGAGGGCTGGTTAGCGGGAGCACAGATACGCAGTATTTT.

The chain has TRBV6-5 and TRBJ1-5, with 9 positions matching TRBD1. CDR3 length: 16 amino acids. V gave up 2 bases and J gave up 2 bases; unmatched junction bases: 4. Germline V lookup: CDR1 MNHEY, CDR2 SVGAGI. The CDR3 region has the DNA TGTGCCAGCAGTTACAGGGACAGGGACGGCAATCAGCCCCAGCATTTT. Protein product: CASSYRDRDGNQPQHF.

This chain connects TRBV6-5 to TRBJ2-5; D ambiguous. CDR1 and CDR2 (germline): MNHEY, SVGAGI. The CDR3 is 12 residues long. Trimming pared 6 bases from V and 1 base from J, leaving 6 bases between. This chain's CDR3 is CASRGFQETQYF. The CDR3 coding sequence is TGTGCCAGCAGGGGATTCCAAGAGACCCAGTACTTC.

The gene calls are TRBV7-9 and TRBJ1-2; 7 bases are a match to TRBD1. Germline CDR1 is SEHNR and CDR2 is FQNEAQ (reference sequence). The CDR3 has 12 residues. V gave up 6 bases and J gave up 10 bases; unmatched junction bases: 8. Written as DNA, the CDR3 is TGTGCCAGCAGTGTAGGACAGGTCCACTACACCTTC. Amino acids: CASSVGQVHYTF.